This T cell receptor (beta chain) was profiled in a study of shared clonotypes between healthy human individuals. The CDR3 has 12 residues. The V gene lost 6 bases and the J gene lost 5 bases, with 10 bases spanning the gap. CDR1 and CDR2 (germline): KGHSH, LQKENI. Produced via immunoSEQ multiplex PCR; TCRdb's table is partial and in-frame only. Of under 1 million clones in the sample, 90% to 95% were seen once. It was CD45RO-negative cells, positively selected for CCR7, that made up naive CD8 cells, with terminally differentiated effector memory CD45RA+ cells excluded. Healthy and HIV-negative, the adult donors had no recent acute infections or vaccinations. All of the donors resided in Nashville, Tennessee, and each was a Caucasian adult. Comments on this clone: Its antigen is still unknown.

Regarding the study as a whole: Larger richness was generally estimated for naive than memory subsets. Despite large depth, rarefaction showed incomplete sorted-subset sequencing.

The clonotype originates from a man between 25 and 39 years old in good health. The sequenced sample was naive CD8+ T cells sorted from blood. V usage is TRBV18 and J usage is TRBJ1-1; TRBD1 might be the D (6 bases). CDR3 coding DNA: TGTGCCAGCTCCGAGGGGGGGACTGAAGCTTTCTTT. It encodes CASSEGGTEAFF.